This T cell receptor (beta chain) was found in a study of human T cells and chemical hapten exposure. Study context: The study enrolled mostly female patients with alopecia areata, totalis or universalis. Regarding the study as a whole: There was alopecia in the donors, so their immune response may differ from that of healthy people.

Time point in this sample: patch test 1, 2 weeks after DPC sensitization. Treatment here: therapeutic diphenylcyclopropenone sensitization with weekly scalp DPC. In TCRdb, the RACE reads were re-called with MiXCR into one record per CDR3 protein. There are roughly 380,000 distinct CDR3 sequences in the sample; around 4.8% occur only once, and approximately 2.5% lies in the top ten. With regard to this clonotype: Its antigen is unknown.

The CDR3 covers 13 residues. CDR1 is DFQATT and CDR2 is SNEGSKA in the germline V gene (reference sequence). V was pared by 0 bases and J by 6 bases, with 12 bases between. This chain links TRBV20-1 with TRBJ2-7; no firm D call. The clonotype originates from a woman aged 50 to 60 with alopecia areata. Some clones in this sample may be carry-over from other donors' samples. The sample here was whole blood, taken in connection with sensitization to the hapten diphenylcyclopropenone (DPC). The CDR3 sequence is CSARDIGISEQYF. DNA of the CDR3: TGCAGTGCTAGAGATATAGGGATTAGCGAGCAGTACTTC.